This entry is about one T cell receptor (beta chain). CDR3 length: 15 amino acids. V shed 0 bases and J 5 bases; nucleotides not matched to a gene: 6. Looked up from germline, CDR1 is LGHNA and CDR2 is YNFKEQ. The data were obtained in a study of blood T cells in healthy people across ages. Through a sample-barcoded 5' primer and a J-beta primer mix, a second PCR was run for roughly 6 to 12 cycles. Carrying 12 random nucleotides, a template-switch adaptor labeled each individual cDNA molecule. A single record per CDR3 protein comes from TCRdb applying MiXCR to the 5' RACE reads. The sample includes 800,000 to 950,000 distinct CDR3 sequences, roughly 34% of them seen just once.

The sample was blood. The chain combines TRBV4-2 with TRBJ1-1, with TRBD1 identical over 7 bases. The source is a man between 18 and 29 years old in good health. The CDR3 bases are TGTGCCAGCAGCCAAGAAGGGGGCAGCCTAACTGAAGCTTTCTTT. Translating gives CASSQEGGSLTEAFF.